Given below is one TCR beta chain in context. Construction of the TCRbeta library involved unique molecular identifiers. TCRdb re-called the PCR reads with MiXCR, one entry per CDR3 protein. The sample contains about 480,000 distinct CDR3 sequences, roughly an eighth of which appear only once. These data are taken from a study of T-cell reconstitution after alpha-beta-depleted transplantation in children. V lost 6 bases and J lost 4; bases outside the gene matches: 16. There are 18 residues in the CDR3. This chain joins TRBV12-3 or TRBV12-4 and TRBJ2-5; TRBD2 matches 11 bases. The sequences come from PBMCs from the stem cell graft donor, collected from the stem cell graft. The TCR originated in a human donor who donated a stem cell graft to a child with combined immunodeficiency. CDR3 DNA: TGTGCCAGCAGCTCCCAAATAGGGGCTAGCGGGAGGTCAGAGACCCAGTACTTC. Encoded protein: CASSSQIGASGRSETQYF.